The rows below give T cell receptor beta chains drawn from one sample of a study of T cells in Graves' hyperthyroidism and ophthalmopathy. TCRdb called the multiplex PCR reads again in MiXCR, with one record for every CDR3 protein. The table has some 210,000 distinct CDR3 sequences, roughly 18% seen once; the top ten hold 50%. Sequences were obtained from blood. Receptors originate from a man between 45 and 60 years old with Graves' hyperthyroidism. CDR3s include the opening cysteine and the closing phenylalanine or tryptophan. The D gene is left open where the match is weak. The size field is filled for only some rows; it gives once, few, many or a size class.

many	TRBJ1-1	TRBV20-1	-	CSARGGGWGRNTEAFF	TGCAGTGCTAGAGGGGGGGGATGGGGTCGGAACACTGAAGCTTTCTTT
many	TRBJ1-4	TRBV2	-	CASSVGPREKLFF	TGTGCCAGCAGTGTGGGGCCAAGGGAAAAACTGTTTTTT
many	TRBJ2-7	TRBV28	-	CASTGTPEAYEQYF	TGTGCCAGCACCGGGACACCCGAGGCCTACGAGCAGTACTTC
many	TRBJ2-2	TRBV27	TRBD2	CASMVLAGVPLNTGELFF	TGTGCCAGCATGGTCTTAGCGGGAGTCCCCCTCAACACCGGGGAGCTGTTTTTT
few	TRBJ2-1	TRBV19	TRBD2	CASRKWTSDSYNEQFF	TGTGCCAGTAGGAAATGGACTAGCGACTCCTACAATGAGCAGTTCTTC
-	TRBJ1-1	TRBV7-9	TRBD1	CASSPRGTGGITEAFF	TGTGCCAGCAGCCCAAGGGGGACAGGGGGCATCACTGAAGCTTTCTTT
many	TRBJ2-7	TRBV11-2	-	CASSLLTVSYEQYF	TGTGCCAGCAGCTTATTAACAGTGAGCTACGAGCAGTACTTC
many	TRBJ1-1	TRBV13	TRBD1	CASSLDLRDSVREAFF	TGTGCCAGCAGCTTAGACCTGAGGGACAGTGTGAGGGAAGCTTTCTTT
many	TRBJ2-7	TRBV27	-	CASSLSGPGTVPYEQYF	TGTGCCAGCAGCCTGTCGGGACCAGGGACGGTTCCCTACGAGCAGTACTTC
many	TRBJ2-7	TRBV11-2	-	CASSYGGYSYEQYF	TGTGCCAGCAGCTACGGGGGCTATTCCTACGAGCAGTACTTC
many	TRBJ2-7	TRBV12-3/TRBV12-4	TRBD1	CASSFSDRFYEQYF	TGTGCCAGCAGTTTTTCGGACAGGTTCTACGAGCAGTACTTC
once	TRBJ2-2	TRBV5-1	TRBD1	CASSLGGTVNTGELFF	TGCGCCAGCAGCTTGGGAGGGACAGTTAACACCGGGGAGCTGTTTTTT
few	TRBJ1-1	TRBV29-1	-	CSSETVKGGNEAFF	TGCAGCTCTGAAACGGTAAAGGGCGGGAATGAAGCTTTCTTT
few	TRBJ2-7	TRBV28	-	CASTTPHSYEQYF	TGTGCCAGCACGACTCCTCACTCCTACGAGCAGTACTTC
many	TRBJ1-1	TRBV12-3/TRBV12-4	-	CASSFTKGAEAFF	TGTGCCAGCAGTTTCACCAAGGGCGCTGAAGCTTTCTTT
-	TRBJ2-3	TRBV5-1	TRBD2	CASSSTGTSGTDTQYF	TGCGCCAGCAGCAGTACCGGGACTAGCGGCACAGATACGCAGTATTTT
many	TRBJ2-3	TRBV5-1	TRBD1	CASSSQGAADTQYF	TGCGCCAGCAGCTCACAGGGGGCGGCAGATACGCAGTATTTT
many	TRBJ2-3	TRBV28	TRBD1	CASSPDREPPTDTQYF	TGTGCCAGCAGCCCCGACAGGGAGCCCCCCACAGATACGCAGTATTTT
few	TRBJ1-4	TRBV20-1	-	CSVVQGGEKLFF	TGCAGTGTGGTACAGGGCGGCGAAAAACTGTTTTTT
-	TRBJ1-4	TRBV7-2	-	CASSSDSTLMKKLFF	TGTGCCAGCAGCTCAGACAGTACTCTAATGAAGAAACTGTTTTTT
many	TRBJ2-4	TRBV7-9	TRBD2	CASSPGLAGVGIQYF	TGTGCCAGCAGCCCTGGACTAGCGGGAGTAGGCATTCAGTACTTC
-	TRBJ2-2	TRBV7-2	-	CASSQGRSRGELFF	TGTGCCAGCAGCCAGGGACGGTCACGCGGGGAGCTGTTTTTT
-	TRBJ1-6	TRBV20-1	-	CSARPRSLTSSYNSPLHF	TGCAGTGCTAGACCTAGATCGCTAACGAGCTCCTATAATTCACCCCTCCACTTT
many	TRBJ2-1	TRBV20-1	TRBD2	CSARPLMVAGGDEQFF	TGCAGTGCTAGACCCCTTATGGTAGCGGGAGGGGATGAGCAGTTCTTC
few	TRBJ2-1	TRBV20-1	-	CSGGDPYNEQFF	TGCAGTGGGGGGGACCCCTACAATGAGCAGTTCTTC
many	TRBJ2-1	TRBV20-1	-	CSARDRTGISYNEQFF	TGCAGTGCTAGAGATCGGACTGGGATATCCTACAATGAGCAGTTCTTC
few	TRBJ1-1	TRBV12-3/TRBV12-4	-	CASSFLGQSFF	TGTGCCAGCAGTTTCTTGGGGCAATCTTTCTTT
many	TRBJ2-3	TRBV28	-	CASLEPGTDTQYF	TGTGCCAGCCTAGAGCCGGGGACAGATACGCAGTATTTT
few	TRBJ2-7	TRBV24-1	TRBD2	CATSDPRHSSGRKSYEQYF	TGTGCCACCAGTGACCCGCGCCATTCTAGCGGGAGGAAGTCCTACGAGCAGTACTTC
many	TRBJ2-3	TRBV6-1	-	CATSRGALRGTDTQYF	TGTGCCACCTCGAGGGGGGCCTTACGAGGCACAGATACGCAGTATTTT
-	TRBJ2-5	TRBV5-1	TRBD2	CASSLGLAGGYQETQYF	TGCGCCAGCAGCTTAGGACTAGCGGGAGGCTACCAAGAGACCCAGTACTTC